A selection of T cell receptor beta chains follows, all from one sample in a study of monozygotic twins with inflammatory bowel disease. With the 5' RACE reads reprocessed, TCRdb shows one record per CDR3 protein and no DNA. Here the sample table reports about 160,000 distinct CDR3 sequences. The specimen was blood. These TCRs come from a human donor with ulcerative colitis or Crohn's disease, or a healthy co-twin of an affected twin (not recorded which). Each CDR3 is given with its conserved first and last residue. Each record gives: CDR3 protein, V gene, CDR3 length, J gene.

cdr3_aa: CSVDRLAQETQYF; v_call: TRBV29-1; cdr3_length: 13; j_call: TRBJ2-5
cdr3_aa: CASSFRDRAGGYTF; v_call: TRBV7-2; cdr3_length: 14; j_call: TRBJ1-2
cdr3_aa: CASRASGQGYGYTF; v_call: TRBV6-1; cdr3_length: 14; j_call: TRBJ1-2
cdr3_aa: CASSLAGRDNEQFF; v_call: TRBV5-1; cdr3_length: 14; j_call: TRBJ2-1
cdr3_aa: CSVERTGVSTDTQYF; v_call: TRBV29-1; cdr3_length: 15; j_call: TRBJ2-3
cdr3_aa: CASSFQERGYTF; v_call: TRBV5-6; cdr3_length: 12; j_call: TRBJ1-2
cdr3_aa: CAISEGQGAYGYTF; v_call: TRBV10-3; cdr3_length: 14; j_call: TRBJ1-2
cdr3_aa: CASTPLDFQETQYF; v_call: TRBV5-8; cdr3_length: 14; j_call: TRBJ2-5
cdr3_aa: CASSLEVISGGVTDTQYF; v_call: TRBV5-6; cdr3_length: 18; j_call: TRBJ2-3
cdr3_aa: CASSPVGQGAIAGELFF; v_call: TRBV18; cdr3_length: 17; j_call: TRBJ2-2
cdr3_aa: CASSDRQGPDRSQHF; v_call: TRBV2; cdr3_length: 15; j_call: TRBJ1-5
cdr3_aa: CSASRRDLYNEQFF; v_call: TRBV20-1; cdr3_length: 14; j_call: TRBJ2-1
cdr3_aa: CASSQEETGYHEQYF; v_call: TRBV4-1; cdr3_length: 15; j_call: TRBJ2-7
cdr3_aa: CASSPLQWAITQGNTGELFF; v_call: TRBV3-1; cdr3_length: 20; j_call: TRBJ2-2
cdr3_aa: CASSLNAGENTEAFF; v_call: TRBV5-1; cdr3_length: 15; j_call: TRBJ1-1
cdr3_aa: CASSQGVGAVNQPQHF; v_call: TRBV7-9; cdr3_length: 16; j_call: TRBJ1-5
cdr3_aa: CASSLVTSPEDTQYF; v_call: TRBV7-9; cdr3_length: 15; j_call: TRBJ2-3